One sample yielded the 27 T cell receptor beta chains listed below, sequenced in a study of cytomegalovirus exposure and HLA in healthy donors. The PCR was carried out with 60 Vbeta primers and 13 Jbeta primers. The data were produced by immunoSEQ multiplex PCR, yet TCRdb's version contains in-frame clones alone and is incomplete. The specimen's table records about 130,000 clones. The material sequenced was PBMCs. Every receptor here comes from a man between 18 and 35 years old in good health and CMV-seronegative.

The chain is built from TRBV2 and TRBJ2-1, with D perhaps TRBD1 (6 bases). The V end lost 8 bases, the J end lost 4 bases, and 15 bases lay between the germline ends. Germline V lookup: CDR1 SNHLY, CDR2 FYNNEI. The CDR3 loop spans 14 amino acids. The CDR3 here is CASSDSPLYNEQFF. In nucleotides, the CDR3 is TGTGCCAGCTCGGACAGTCCACTTTACAATGAGCAGTTCTTC.

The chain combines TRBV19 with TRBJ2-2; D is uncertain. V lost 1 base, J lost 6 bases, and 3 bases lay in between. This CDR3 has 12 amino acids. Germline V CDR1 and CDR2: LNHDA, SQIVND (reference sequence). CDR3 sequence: CASSIVAGELFF. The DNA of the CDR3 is TGTGCCAGTAGTATAGTCGCCGGGGAGCTGTTTTTT. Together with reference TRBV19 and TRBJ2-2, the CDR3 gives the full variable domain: DGGITQSPKYLFRKEGQNVTLSCEQNLNHDAMYWYRQDPGQGLRLIYYSQIVNDFQKGDIAEGYSVSREKKESFPLTVTSAQKNPTAFYLCASSIVAGELFFGEGSRLTVL.

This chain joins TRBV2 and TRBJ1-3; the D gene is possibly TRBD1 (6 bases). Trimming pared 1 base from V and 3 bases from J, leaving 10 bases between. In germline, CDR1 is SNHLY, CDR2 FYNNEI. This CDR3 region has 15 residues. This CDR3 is CASSEDRVGGNTIYF. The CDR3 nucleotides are TGTGCCAGCAGTGAAGACAGGGTGGGTGGAAACACCATATATTTT.

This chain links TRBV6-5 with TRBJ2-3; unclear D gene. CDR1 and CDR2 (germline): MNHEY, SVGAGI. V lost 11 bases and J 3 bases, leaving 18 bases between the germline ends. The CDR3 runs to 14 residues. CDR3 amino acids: CAPLISPGTDTQYF. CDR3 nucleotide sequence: TGTGCCCCCCTGATTAGCCCTGGGACAGATACGCAGTATTTT.

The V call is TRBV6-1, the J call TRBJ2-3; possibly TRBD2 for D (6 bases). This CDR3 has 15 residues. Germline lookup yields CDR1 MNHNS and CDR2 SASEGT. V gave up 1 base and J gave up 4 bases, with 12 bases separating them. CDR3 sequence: CASSEVRAGSDTQYF. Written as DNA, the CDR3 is TGTGCCAGCAGTGAAGTCAGGGCGGGGTCAGATACGCAGTATTTT.

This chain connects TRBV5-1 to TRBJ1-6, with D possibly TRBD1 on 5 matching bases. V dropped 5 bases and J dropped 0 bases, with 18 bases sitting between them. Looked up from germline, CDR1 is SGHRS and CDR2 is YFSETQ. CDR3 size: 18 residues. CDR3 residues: CASSFGPRTSSYNSPLHF. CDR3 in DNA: TGCGCCAGCAGTTTTGGACCGCGGACAAGCTCCTATAATTCACCCCTCCACTTT. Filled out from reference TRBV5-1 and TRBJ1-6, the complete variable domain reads KAGVTQTPRYLIKTRGQQVTLSCSPISGHRSVSWYQQTPGQGLQFLFEYFSETQRNKGNFPGRFSGRQFSNSRSEMNVSTLELGDSALYLCASSFGPRTSSYNSPLHFGNGTRLTVT.

CDR3 region: CASSLDSTYGYTF. The DNA for the CDR3 is TGTGCCAGCTCCCTCGACAGCACCTATGGCTACACCTTC. V usage is TRBV18 and J usage is TRBJ1-2; D might be TRBD1 (5 bases). The CDR3 extends over 13 amino acids. With 6 bases removed from V and 4 bases from J, the gap between germline ends came to 12 bases. Germline CDR1 reads KGHSH; CDR2 reads LQKENI.

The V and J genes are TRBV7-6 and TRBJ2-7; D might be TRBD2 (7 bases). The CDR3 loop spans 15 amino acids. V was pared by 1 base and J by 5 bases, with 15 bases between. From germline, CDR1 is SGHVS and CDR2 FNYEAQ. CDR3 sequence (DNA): TGTGCCAGCAGCTTAGACGGCAGGGGAGGGGACGAGCAGTACTTC. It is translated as CASSLDGRGGDEQYF.

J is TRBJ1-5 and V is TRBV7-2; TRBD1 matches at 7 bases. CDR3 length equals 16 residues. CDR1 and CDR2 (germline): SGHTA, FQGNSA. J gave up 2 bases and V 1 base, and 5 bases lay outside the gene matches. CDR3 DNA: TGTGCCAGCAGCTTAGACCAGGGGGGAGGCAATCAGCCCCAGCATTTT. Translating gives CASSLDQGGGNQPQHF. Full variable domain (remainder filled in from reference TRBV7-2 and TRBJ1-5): GAGVSQSPSNKVTEKGKDVELRCDPISGHTALYWYRQSLGQGLEFLIYFQGNSAPDKSGLPSDRFSAERTGGSVSTLTIQRTQQEDSAVYLCASSLDQGGGNQPQHFGDGTRLSIL.

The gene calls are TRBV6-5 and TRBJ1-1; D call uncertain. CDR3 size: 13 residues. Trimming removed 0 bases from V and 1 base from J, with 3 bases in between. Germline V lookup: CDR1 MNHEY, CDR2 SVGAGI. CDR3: CASSYSRNTEAFF. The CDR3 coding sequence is TGTGCCAGCAGTTACTCGAGGAACACTGAAGCTTTCTTT.

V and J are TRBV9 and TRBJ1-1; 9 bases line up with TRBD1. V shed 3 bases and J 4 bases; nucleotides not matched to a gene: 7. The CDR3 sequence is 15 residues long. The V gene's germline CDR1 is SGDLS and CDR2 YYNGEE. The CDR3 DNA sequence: TGTGCCAGCAGCGGCGGGACAGGGACTAGCACTGAAGCTTTCTTT. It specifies CASSGGTGTSTEAFF. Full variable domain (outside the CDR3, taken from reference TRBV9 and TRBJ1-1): DSGVTQTPKHLITATGQRVTLRCSPRSGDLSVYWYQQSLDQGLQFLIQYYNGEERAKGNILERFSAQQFPDLHSELNLSSLELGDSALYFCASSGGTGTSTEAFFGQGTRLTVV.

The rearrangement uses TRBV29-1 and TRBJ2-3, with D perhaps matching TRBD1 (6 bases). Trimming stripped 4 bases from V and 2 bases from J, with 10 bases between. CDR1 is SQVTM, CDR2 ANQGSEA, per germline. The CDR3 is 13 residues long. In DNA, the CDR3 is TGCAGCGTTGGCCAGGGGTTCACAGATACGCAGTATTTT. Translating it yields CSVGQGFTDTQYF.

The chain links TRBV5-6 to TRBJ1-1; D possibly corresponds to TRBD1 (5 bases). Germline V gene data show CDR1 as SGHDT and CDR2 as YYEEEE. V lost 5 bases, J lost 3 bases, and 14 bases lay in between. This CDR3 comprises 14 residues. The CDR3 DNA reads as TGTGCCAGCAGTATCCTCCGGGGGGACACTGAAGCTTTCTTT. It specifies CASSILRGDTEAFF. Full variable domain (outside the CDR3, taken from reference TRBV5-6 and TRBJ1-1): DAGVTQSPTHLIKTRGQQVTLRCSPKSGHDTVSWYQQALGQGPQFIFQYYEEEERQRGNFPDRFSGHQFPNYSSELNVNALLLGDSALYLCASSILRGDTEAFFGQGTRLTVV.

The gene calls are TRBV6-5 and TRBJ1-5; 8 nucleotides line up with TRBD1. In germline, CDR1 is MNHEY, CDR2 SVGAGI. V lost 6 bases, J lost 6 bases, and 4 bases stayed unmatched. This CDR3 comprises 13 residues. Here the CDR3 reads CASRGQGAQPQHF. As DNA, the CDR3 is TGTGCCAGCAGAGGACAGGGAGCTCAGCCCCAGCATTTT.

The CDR3 reads CASSPHSGAQHWEQYF. CDR3 bases: TGTGCCAGCAGTCCCCACTCGGGAGCCCAACATTGGGAGCAGTACTTC. The V call is TRBV28, the J call TRBJ2-7, with a possible D match to TRBD2 (6 bases). V was cut by 5 bases and J by 7 bases, with 24 bases left in between. Per the germline V gene, CDR1 is MDHEN and CDR2 is SYDVKM. The CDR3 spans 16 residues.

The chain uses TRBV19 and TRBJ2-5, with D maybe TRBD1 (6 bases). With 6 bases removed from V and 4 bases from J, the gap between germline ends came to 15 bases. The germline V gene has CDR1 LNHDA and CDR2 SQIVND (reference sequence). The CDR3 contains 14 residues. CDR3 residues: CASSPWGPGETQYF. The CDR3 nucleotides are TGTGCCAGTAGCCCGTGGGGGCCCGGAGAGACCCAGTACTTC.

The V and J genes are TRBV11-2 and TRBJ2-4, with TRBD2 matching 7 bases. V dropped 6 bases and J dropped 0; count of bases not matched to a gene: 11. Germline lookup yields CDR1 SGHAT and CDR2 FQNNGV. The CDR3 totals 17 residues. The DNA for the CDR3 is TGTGCCAGCAGAGTGCCTAGCGGAGCTCTAGCCAAAAACATTCAGTACTTC. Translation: CASRVPSGALAKNIQYF.

CDR3 sequence reads: CASRKGVNTGELFF. The CDR3 bases are TGTGCCAGCCGCAAGGGGGTGAACACCGGGGAGCTGTTTTTT. The gene calls are TRBV7-9 and TRBJ2-2, with D tentatively TRBD1 (6 bases). Germline values: CDR1 SEHNR, CDR2 FQNEAQ (reference sequence). The CDR3 is 14 residues long. V lost 8 bases, J lost 1 base, and 11 bases lay in between.

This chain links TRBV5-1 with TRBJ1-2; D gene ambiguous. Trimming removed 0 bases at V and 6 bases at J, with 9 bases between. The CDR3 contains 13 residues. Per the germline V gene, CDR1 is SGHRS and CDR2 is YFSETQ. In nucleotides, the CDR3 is TGCGCCAGCAGCTTGGCCAGTCGGGATGGCTACACCTTC. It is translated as CASSLASRDGYTF. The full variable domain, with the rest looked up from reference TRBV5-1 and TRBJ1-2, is KAGVTQTPRYLIKTRGQQVTLSCSPISGHRSVSWYQQTPGQGLQFLFEYFSETQRNKGNFPGRFSGRQFSNSRSEMNVSTLELGDSALYLCASSLASRDGYTFGSGTRLTVV.

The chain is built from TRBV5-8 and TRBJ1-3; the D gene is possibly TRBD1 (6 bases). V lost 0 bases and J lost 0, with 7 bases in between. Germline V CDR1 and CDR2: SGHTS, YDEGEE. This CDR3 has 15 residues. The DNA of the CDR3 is TGTGCCAGCAGCTTGGGACAGGCCTCTGGAAACACCATATATTTT. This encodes CASSLGQASGNTIYF.

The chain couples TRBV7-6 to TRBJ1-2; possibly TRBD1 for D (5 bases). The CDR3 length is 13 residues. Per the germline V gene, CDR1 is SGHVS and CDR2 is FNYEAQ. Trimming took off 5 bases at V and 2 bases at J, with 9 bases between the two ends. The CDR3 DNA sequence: TGTGCCAGCAGCAAACAGGCGAACTATGGCTACACCTTC. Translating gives CASSKQANYGYTF.

CDR3 residues: CASSEYFQYNEQFF. CDR3 nucleotides: TGTGCCAGCAGTGAATATTTCCAGTACAATGAGCAGTTCTTC. V and J are TRBV25-1 and TRBJ2-1; D ambiguous. Trimming cost V 0 bases and J 4 bases, with 7 bases left between them. Germline V gene lookup returns CDR1 MGHDK and CDR2 SYGVNS. The CDR3 length is 14 residues.

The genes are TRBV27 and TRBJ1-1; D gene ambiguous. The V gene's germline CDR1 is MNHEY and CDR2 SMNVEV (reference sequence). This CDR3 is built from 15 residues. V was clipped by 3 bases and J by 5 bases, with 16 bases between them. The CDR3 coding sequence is TGTGCCAGCAGTTTGTCAACCGGGAGGAGGACTGAAGCTTTCTTT. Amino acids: CASSLSTGRRTEAFF.

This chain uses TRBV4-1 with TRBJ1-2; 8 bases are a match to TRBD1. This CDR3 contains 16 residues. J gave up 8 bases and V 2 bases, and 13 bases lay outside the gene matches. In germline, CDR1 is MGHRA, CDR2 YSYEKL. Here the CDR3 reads CASSQPSGTGSLGYTF. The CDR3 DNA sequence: TGCGCCAGCAGCCAACCTTCCGGGACAGGCTCACTAGGCTACACCTTC.

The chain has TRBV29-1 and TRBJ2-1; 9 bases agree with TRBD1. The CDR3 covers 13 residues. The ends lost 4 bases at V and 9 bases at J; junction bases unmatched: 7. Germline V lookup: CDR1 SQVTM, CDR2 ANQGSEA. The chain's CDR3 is CSVGGQGGGEQFF. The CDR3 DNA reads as TGCAGCGTTGGGGGACAGGGAGGCGGTGAGCAGTTCTTC.

CDR3 in DNA: TGTGCCAGCAGCTCCGGAGGGATCCAGTACTTC. Its translation is CASSSGGIQYF. The V gene is TRBV6-5, the J gene TRBJ2-7, with D possibly being TRBD2 (6 bases). Germline CDR1 reads MNHEY; CDR2 reads SVGAGI. The ends were cut back, 6 bases at V and 10 bases at J, with 13 bases in the middle. The CDR3 length is 11 residues.

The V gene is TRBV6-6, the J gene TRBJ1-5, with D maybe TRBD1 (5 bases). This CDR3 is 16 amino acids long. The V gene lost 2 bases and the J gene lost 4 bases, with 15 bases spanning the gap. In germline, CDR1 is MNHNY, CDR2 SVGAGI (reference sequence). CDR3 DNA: TGTGCCAGCAGTTACCCCTCGGCGGGGGGTAATCAGCCCCAGCATTTT. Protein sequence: CASSYPSAGGNQPQHF.